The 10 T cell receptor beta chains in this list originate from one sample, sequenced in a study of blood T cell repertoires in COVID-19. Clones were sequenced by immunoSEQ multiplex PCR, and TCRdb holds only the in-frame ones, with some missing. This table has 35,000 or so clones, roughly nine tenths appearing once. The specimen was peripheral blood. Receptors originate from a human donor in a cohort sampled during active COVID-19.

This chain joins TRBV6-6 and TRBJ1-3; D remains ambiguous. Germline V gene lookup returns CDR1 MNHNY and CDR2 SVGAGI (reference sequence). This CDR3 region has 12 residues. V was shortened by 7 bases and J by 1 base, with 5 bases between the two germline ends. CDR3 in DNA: TGTGCCAGCACCCGGTCTGGAAACACCATATATTTT. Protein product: CASTRSGNTIYF.

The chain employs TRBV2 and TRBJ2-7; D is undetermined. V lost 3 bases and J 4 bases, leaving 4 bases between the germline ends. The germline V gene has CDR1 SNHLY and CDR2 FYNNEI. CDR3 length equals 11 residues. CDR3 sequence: CASSEAYEQYF. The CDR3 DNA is TGTGCCAGCAGTGAGGCTTACGAGCAGTACTTC.

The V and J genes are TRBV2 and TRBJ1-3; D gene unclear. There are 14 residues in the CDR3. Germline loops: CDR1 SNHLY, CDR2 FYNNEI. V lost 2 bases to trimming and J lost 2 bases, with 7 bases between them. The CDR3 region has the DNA TGTGCCAGCAGTGAACTAGGCCCTGGAAACACCATATATTTT. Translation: CASSELGPGNTIYF.

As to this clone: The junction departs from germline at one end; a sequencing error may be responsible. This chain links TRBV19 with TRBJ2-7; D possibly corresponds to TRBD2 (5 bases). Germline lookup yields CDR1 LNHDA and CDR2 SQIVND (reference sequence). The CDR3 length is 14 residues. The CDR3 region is CASSPRDGLYEQYF. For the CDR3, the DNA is TGTGCCAGTAGCCCCCGGGATGGGCTCTACGAGCAATACTTC.

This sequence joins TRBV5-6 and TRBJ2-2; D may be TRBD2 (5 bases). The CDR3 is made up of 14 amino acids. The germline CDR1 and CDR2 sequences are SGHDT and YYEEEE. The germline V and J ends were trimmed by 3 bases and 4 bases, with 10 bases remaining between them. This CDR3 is CASSSLAGTGELFF. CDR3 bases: TGTGCCAGCAGCTCTCTGGCGGGCACCGGGGAGCTGTTTTTT.

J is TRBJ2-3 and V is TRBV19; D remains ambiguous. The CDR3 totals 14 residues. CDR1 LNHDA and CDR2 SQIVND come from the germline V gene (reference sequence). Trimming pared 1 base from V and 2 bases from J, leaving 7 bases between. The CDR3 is CASSIGWATDTQYF. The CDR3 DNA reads TGTGCCAGTAGTATAGGGTGGGCCACAGATACGCAGTATTTT. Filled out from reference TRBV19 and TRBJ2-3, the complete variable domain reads DGGITQSPKYLFRKEGQNVTLSCEQNLNHDAMYWYRQDPGQGLRLIYYSQIVNDFQKGDIAEGYSVSREKKESFPLTVTSAQKNPTAFYLCASSIGWATDTQYFGPGTRLTVL.

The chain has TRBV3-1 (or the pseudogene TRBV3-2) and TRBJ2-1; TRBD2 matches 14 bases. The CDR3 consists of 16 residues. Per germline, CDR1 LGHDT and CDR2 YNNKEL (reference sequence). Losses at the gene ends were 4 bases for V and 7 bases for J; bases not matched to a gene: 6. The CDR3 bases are TGTGCCAGCAGCCCCCCGGGACTAGCGGGAGTGAATGAGCAGTTCTTC. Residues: CASSPPGLAGVNEQFF.

CDR3 DNA sequence: TGTGCCAGCAGTTCCTTCGGGAGGGTGAGAACTGAAGCTTTCTTT. Protein product: CASSSFGRVRTEAFF. The rearrangement links TRBV6-5 to TRBJ1-1; the D is unclear. V lost 4 bases to trimming and J lost 5 bases, with 17 bases between them. In germline, CDR1 is MNHEY, CDR2 SVGAGI. The CDR3 runs 15 residues.

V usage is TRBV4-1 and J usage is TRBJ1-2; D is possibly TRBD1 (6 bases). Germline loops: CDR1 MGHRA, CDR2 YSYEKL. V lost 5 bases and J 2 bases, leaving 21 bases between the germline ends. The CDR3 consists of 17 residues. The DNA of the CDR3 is TGCGCCAGCAGCTCTCTACCCGGGGGGCTGGGAAACTATGGCTACACCTTC. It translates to CASSSLPGGLGNYGYTF.

The CDR3 loop reads CASSVATDTQYF. The DNA of the CDR3 is TGTGCCAGCAGCGTAGCAACAGATACGCAGTATTTT. This chain uses TRBV9 with TRBJ2-3; D not resolved. V was trimmed by 0 bases and J by 3 bases, leaving 2 bases between them. The CDR3 has 12 residues. Germline CDR1 is SGDLS and CDR2 is YYNGEE.